A selection of T cell receptor beta chains follows, all from one sample in a study of blood T cell repertoires in COVID-19. Sequencing used immunoSEQ multiplex PCR; TCRdb keeps in-frame clones, though not all of them. The sample consists of around 100,000 clones, roughly 80% of them appearing once. The sequenced sample was peripheral blood. The receptors derive from a man aged 45-65 years with active or convalescent COVID-19. The CDR3 runs from the conserved cysteine through the conserved F or W. Fields, in order: J gene, V gene, clone size, D gene, CDR3 protein, CDR3 DNA. A D gene is named only where the DNA matches it firmly. Rows may omit the clone size; those that give it use once, few, many or a size class.

TRBJ2-5	TRBV19	-	-	CASSIGQTETQYF	TGTGCCAGTAGTATAGGACAGACAGAGACCCAGTACTTC
TRBJ1-2	TRBV5-4	-	TRBD1	CASSAGTGAYGYTF	TGTGCCAGCAGCGCGGGGACAGGAGCTTATGGCTACACCTTC
TRBJ2-2	TRBV7-3	once	TRBD2	CASSLGTSGSYTGELFF	TGTGCCAGCAGCTTAGGGACTAGCGGGAGCTATACCGGGGAGCTGTTTTTT
TRBJ2-1	TRBV7-9	-	TRBD1	CASIFDRDSYNEQFF	TGTGCCAGCATTTTCGACAGGGATTCCTACAATGAGCAGTTCTTC
TRBJ1-2	TRBV19	once	TRBD1	CASSTFPAGGVRYGYTF	TGTGCCAGTAGTACGTTTCCGGCAGGGGGCGTTCGCTATGGCTACACCTTC
TRBJ1-6	TRBV4-1	-	-	CASSQDLWSSPLHF	TGCGCCAGCAGCCAAGATTTGTGGAGTTCACCCCTCCACTTT
TRBJ2-1	TRBV7-3	-	TRBD2	CASSPRTSALDEQFF	TGTGCCAGCAGCCCCCGGACTAGCGCCCTCGATGAGCAGTTCTTC
TRBJ2-7	TRBV2	-	-	CASSGRDFTQYF	TGTGCCAGCAGTGGCCGGGACTTTACCCAGTACTTC
TRBJ2-1	TRBV2	-	TRBD2	CASRLLAGDNEQFF	TGTGCCAGCAGGTTGTTAGCGGGAGATAATGAGCAGTTCTTC
TRBJ2-4	TRBV10-1	few	-	CASRDCTIQYF	TGCGCCAGCAGGGACTGTACCATTCAGTACTTC
TRBJ1-1	TRBV11-3	-	-	CASSPGMNTEAFF	TGTGCCAGCTCCCCGGGGATGAACACTGAAGCTTTCTTT
TRBJ2-1	TRBV7-9	-	-	CASSLSNNEQFF	TGTGCCAGCAGCTTATCCAACAATGAGCAGTTCTTC
TRBJ1-1	TRBV5-1	-	TRBD1	CASSFRGRRDTEAFF	TGCGCCAGCAGCTTCAGGGGGCGAAGGGACACTGAAGCTTTCTTT
TRBJ2-7	TRBV11-2	-	-	CASSFKGYEQYF	TGTGCCAGCAGCTTCAAGGGGTACGAGCAGTACTTC
TRBJ2-1	TRBV9	-	-	CASSARDNSVNEQFF	TGTGCCAGCAGCGCCCGGGACAATTCTGTCAATGAGCAGTTCTTC
TRBJ1-6	TRBV5-1	-	TRBD1	CASRRIPGDRINSPLHF	TGCGCCAGCAGACGTATACCAGGGGACAGGATTAATTCACCCCTCCACTTT
TRBJ2-1	TRBV5-1	-	-	CASSPGTPLYNEQFF	TGCGCCAGCAGCCCGGGGACTCCTCTTTACAATGAGCAGTTCTTC
TRBJ1-2	TRBV11-3	-	TRBD1	CASSLDGQGAYGYTF	TGTGCCAGCAGCTTAGACGGACAGGGGGCCTATGGCTACACCTTC
TRBJ1-3	TRBV2	-	TRBD1	CASSWGQSSGNTIYF	TGTGCCAGCAGTTGGGGACAGAGCTCTGGAAACACCATATATTTT
TRBJ2-5	TRBV5-5	-	-	CASSLGSRVQETQYF	TGTGCCAGCAGCTTGGGGTCCCGGGTACAAGAGACCCAGTACTTC
TRBJ1-4	TRBV6-5	-	TRBD1	CASSSPDRGGEKLFF	TGTGCCAGCAGCTCCCCCGACAGGGGCGGTGAAAAACTGTTTTTT
TRBJ2-7	TRBV10-1	-	-	CASSEGLASYEQYF	TGCGCCAGCAGTGAAGGGCTAGCGTCGTACGAGCAGTACTTC
TRBJ1-3	TRBV5-6	-	-	CASSLAAGVPSGNTIYF	TGTGCCAGCAGCTTGGCGGCAGGCGTACCCTCTGGAAACACCATATATTTT
TRBJ1-1	TRBV15	-	TRBD1	CATGQGNTEAFF	TGTGCCACGGGACAGGGGAACACTGAAGCTTTCTTT
TRBJ2-7	TRBV9	-	TRBD1	CASSPTTGTGRTEQYF	TGTGCCAGCAGCCCCACCACCGGGACAGGGAGGACCGAGCAGTACTTC
TRBJ2-3	TRBV4-2	-	-	CASSQAGGLVTDTQYF	TGTGCCAGCAGCCAAGCCGGGGGGCTGGTCACAGATACGCAGTATTTT
TRBJ1-5	TRBV28	-	TRBD1	CAGRDRGTQPQHF	TGTGCCGGGAGGGACAGGGGGACTCAGCCCCAGCATTTT
TRBJ1-1	TRBV6-5	-	-	CASRRRRNTEAFF	TGTGCCAGCAGAAGACGGAGGAACACTGAAGCTTTCTTT
TRBJ1-1	TRBV5-4	-	-	CASSYDRNTEAFF	TGTGCCAGCAGCTATGACAGGAACACTGAAGCTTTCTTT